This T cell receptor (beta chain) was found in a study of blood T cell repertoires in COVID-19 (TCRdb year 2020). About the investigation overall: The collaborator samples originated in the United States, Italy and Spain and spanned the acute and convalescent phases of COVID-19. The samples were drawn from the first 160 participants of the ongoing ImmuneRACE study and from roughly 1,300 subjects provided by 6 global collaborators. The dataset comprised deeply sampled blood TCRbeta repertoires from subjects exposed to, actively infected with, or recovered from COVID-19. The repertoires were released in a freely available public database intended as a resource for research on the immune response to SARS-CoV-2. Nearly every sample came with metadata listing a de-identified subject ID, COVID-19 status, age in years and sex. HLA class I and class II types, where available, came from metadata supplied by the sample provider rather than from assay-based typing. The prospective study material was composed of cDNA or gDNA derived from T cells, B-cell-depleted T cells, or PBMCs.

Participants in the prospective study were aged about 18 to 89 years, lived in some 24 United States geographic areas, and enrolled through a virtual design. In the prospective study, cohorts were assigned on the basis of participant-reported clinical history obtained from a screening survey and a study questionnaire. ImmuneRACE Cohort 3 recovered participants were defined by two consecutive negative NP/OP PCR tests, healthcare professional clearance, or symptom resolution. Each participant in the prospective study had whole blood, serum and a nasopharyngeal or oropharyngeal swab collected by mobile phlebotomists. Over a 2-month period, participants in the prospective study had the option of providing additional blood draws and questionnaires. Blood samples from the prospective study were shipped frozen or at room temperature prior to DNA extraction. Trimming leaves V shorter by 6 bases and J shorter by 0 bases, with the junction holding 4 bases beyond the gene matches. The CDR3 runs 16 residues from the cysteine to the phenylalanine. Left in the record is the CDR3 DNA by itself, 48 bases read in frame from the first base. CDR1 and CDR2 were assigned from the germline V gene as MRHNA and SNTAGT.

The immunoSEQ Assay, a bias-controlled multiplex PCR, was used to amplify TCRbeta CDR3 regions from genomic DNA. Per the authors' processing: The number of nucleated cells in each sample was estimated by amplification of reference gene primers within the assay. Sequence reads were collapsed and filtered to measure the absolute abundance of every unique TCRbeta CDR3 rearrangement. For each sample, productive Simpson clonality was calculated as the square root of Simpson's diversity index across productive rearrangements. This is the immuneACCESS table as TCRdb keeps it, with only in-frame sequences that have V and J called. A part of the clones is gone; compared with another copy, unresolved V genes explain less than half, and the rest is unexplained. V, J and clone size reflect that table, while D and trimming were determined from the DNA. The sample contains some 200,000 clones, 80% to 90% of them found a single time. Roughly 8.7% of the sample rests with the top ten.

What the authors observed across the whole study: The quantity of clinical and demographic metadata differed by source and by participant and was supplied without curation.

As for this clone: It lacks a known antigen. Base qualities are missing; no much larger clone stands one base away.

What was sequenced was PBMCs or T cells enriched from blood (not recorded which). This clonotype was sampled from a man aged 35 to 55 who had recovered from COVID-19. This sequence uses TRBV6-4 and TRBJ2-3, with 12 bases in between that match TRBD2. The sequence in DNA is TGTGCCAGCAGGCGGACTAGCGGGGCTAGCACAGATACGCAGTATTTT. It is translated as CASRRTSGASTDTQYF.